The present T cell receptor beta chain was sequenced within a study of read filtering for tumor transcriptome and immune sequencing. Study-wide background: The cohort had about 16 men and approximately 13 women aged about 45 to 80, mean about 70 years. TCR-mapped reads were about 4.05 to 10.27 million with IR-seq versus about 80 to 1273 with RNA-seq.

Study findings and constraints: Correlation between methods rose after single-read clonotypes were removed. In IR-seq, single-read clonotypes were roughly 80% of clonotypes but roughly 3.5% of reads.

Molecular barcoded adaptors covering alpha/delta and beta/gamma chains were used on 400 ng RNA. TCRdb used MiXCR to reprocess the reads, holding one entry per CDR3 protein. The sample has roughly 61,000 distinct CDR3 sequences, roughly an eighth seen once. This clonotype was found many times. No antigen is known for it. J gave up 4 bases and V 6 bases, and 11 bases lay outside the gene matches. The CDR3 has 16 amino acids. From germline, CDR1 is LGHDT and CDR2 YNNKEL (reference sequence). The clonotype comes from a donor at least 40 years old with multiple myeloma. The gene calls are TRBV3-1 and TRBJ1-1, with TRBD1 identical over 10 bases. The sequencing input was a population of CD138-negative cells sorted from bone marrow. The CDR3 region has the DNA TGTGCCAGCAGGGCCCGGGACAGGGGAAGTGGCACTGAAGCTTTCTTT. Its translation is CASRARDRGSGTEAFF.